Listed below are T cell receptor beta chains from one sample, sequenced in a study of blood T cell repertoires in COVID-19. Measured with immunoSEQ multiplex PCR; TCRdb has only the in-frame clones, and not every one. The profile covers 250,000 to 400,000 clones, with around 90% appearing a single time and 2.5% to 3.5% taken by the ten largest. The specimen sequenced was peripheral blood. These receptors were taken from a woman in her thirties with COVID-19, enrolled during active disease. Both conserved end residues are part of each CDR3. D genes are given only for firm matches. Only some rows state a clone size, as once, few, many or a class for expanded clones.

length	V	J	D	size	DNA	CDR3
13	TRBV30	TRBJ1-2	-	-	TGTGCCTGGAGTGTACAGTCAGCCTATGGCTACACCTTC	CAWSVQSAYGYTF
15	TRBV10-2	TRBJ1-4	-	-	TGCGCCAGCAGTGAGTCGACAGCTGACAATGAAAAACTGTTTTTT	CASSESTADNEKLFF
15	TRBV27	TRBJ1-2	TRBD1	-	TGTGCCAGCAGTCCCATCGGACAGGCGTACTATGGCTACACCTTC	CASSPIGQAYYGYTF
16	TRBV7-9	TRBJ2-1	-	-	TGTGCCAGCAGCCCCCTCCCTAGCTGGGATAACAATGAGCAGTTCTTC	CASSPLPSWDNNEQFF
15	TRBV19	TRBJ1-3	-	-	TGTGCCAGTACAAATCCTCGACACTCTGGAAACACCATATATTTT	CASTNPRHSGNTIYF
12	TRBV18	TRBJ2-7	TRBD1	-	TGTGCCAGCTCACCCGGACAGGCCGAGCAGTACTTC	CASSPGQAEQYF
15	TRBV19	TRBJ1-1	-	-	TGTGCCAGTAGTATTGGCGGCGTGGGGGGGTTTGAAGCTTTCTTT	CASSIGGVGGFEAFF
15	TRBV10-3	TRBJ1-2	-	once	TGTGCCATCAGTGAGTCGGCGGACAGAGGGTATGGCTACACCTTC	CAISESADRGYGYTF
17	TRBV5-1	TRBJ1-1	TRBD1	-	TGCGCCAGCAGCTTGGGAACAGGGGGAGCCATGAACACTGAAGCTTTCTTT	CASSLGTGGAMNTEAFF
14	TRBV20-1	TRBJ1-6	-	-	TGCAGTGCTAGTAACGCAGATTATAATTCACCCCTCCACTTT	CSASNADYNSPLHF
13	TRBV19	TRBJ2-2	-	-	TGTGCCAGTACCGCCCTATCCACCGGGGAGCTGTTTTTT	CASTALSTGELFF
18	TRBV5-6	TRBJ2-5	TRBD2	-	TGTGCCAGCAGCTTGGTTAAGGGACTAGCGGGAGCGAAAGAGACCCAGTACTTC	CASSLVKGLAGAKETQYF
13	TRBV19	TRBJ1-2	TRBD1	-	TGTGCCAGTAGCTCCGACAGGGATTATGGCTACACCTTC	CASSSDRDYGYTF
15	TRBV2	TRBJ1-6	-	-	TGTGCCAGCAGTGAAATCGGGGGAGCTAATTCACCCCTCCACTTT	CASSEIGGANSPLHF
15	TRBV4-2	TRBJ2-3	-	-	TGTGCCAGCAGCCAAGATCCATCCCACACAGATACGCAGTATTTT	CASSQDPSHTDTQYF
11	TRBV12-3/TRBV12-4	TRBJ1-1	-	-	TGTGCCAGCAGTTTTAACAGACAAGCTTTCTTT	CASSFNRQAFF
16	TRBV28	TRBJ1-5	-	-	TGTGCCAGCAGTTCATCGGTGGGGTGGGGCGATCAGCCCCAGCATTTT	CASSSSVGWGDQPQHF
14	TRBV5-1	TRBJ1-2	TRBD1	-	TGCGCCAGCGGTGAACCGGGACAGGGCTATGGCTACACCTTC	CASGEPGQGYGYTF
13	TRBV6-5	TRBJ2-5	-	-	TGTGCCAGCAGTCGTAACAGGCAAGAGACCCAGTACTTC	CASSRNRQETQYF
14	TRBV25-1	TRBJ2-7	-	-	TGTGCCAGCAGCAAACGGGGGACCGATGGCGAGCAGTACTTC	CASSKRGTDGEQYF
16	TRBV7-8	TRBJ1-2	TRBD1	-	TGTGCCAGCAGCCCCCGGACAGGAAGGGGTGACTATGGCTACACCTTC	CASSPRTGRGDYGYTF
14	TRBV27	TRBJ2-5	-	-	TGTGCCAGCAGTTTGGGGGACACACAAGAGACCCAGTACTTC	CASSLGDTQETQYF
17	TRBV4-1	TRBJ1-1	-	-	TGCGCCAGCAGCGGTTTGGGAGTGGGCGGCCCTAACACTGAAGCTTTCTTT	CASSGLGVGGPNTEAFF
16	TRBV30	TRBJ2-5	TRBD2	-	TGTGCCTGGAGTCATTTAGGGGCGGGAGTGGCAGAGACCCAGTACTTC	CAWSHLGAGVAETQYF
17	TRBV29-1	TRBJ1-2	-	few	TGCAGCGTTGAAGATCAACATCCAGCAGGAGGGGTCCATGGCTACACCTTC	CSVEDQHPAGGVHGYTF
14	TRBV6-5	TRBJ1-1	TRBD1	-	TGTGCCAGCAGTTACGGAATGACAGGGGATGAAGCTTTCTTT	CASSYGMTGDEAFF
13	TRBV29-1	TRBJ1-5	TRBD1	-	TGCAGCGTTGGGGACAGCGCTGGAAGGCCCCAGCATTTT	CSVGDSAGRPQHF
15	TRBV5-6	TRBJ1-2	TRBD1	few	TGTGCCAGCAGCATCCGGGACAGGAGTACGTATGGCTACACCTTC	CASSIRDRSTYGYTF
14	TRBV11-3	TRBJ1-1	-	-	TGTGCCAGCAGCCGTGGACGGGGGAACACTGAAGCTTTCTTT	CASSRGRGNTEAFF
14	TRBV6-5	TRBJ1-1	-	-	TGTGCCAGCAGTTACAGGGGGAGTGAGAATGAAGCTTTCTTT	CASSYRGSENEAFF
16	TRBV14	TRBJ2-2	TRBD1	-	TGTGCCAGCAGCCAAGAGAAGGACAGGGTGGTCGGGGAGCTGTTTTTT	CASSQEKDRVVGELFF